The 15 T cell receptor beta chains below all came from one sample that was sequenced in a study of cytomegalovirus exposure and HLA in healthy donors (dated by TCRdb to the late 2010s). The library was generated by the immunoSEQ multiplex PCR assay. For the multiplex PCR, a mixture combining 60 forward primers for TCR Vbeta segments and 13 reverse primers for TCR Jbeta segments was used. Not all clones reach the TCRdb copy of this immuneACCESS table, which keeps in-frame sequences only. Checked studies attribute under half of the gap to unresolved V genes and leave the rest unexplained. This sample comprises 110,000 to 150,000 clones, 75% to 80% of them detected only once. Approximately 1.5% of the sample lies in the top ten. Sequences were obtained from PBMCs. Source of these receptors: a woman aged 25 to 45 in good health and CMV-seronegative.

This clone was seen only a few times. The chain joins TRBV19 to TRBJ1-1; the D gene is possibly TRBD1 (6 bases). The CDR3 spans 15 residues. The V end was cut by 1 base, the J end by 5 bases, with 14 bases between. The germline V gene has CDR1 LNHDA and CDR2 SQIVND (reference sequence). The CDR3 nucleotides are TGTGCCAGTAGTATAGCACAGGGTCAGGGGACTGAAGCTTTCTTT. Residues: CASSIAQGQGTEAFF.

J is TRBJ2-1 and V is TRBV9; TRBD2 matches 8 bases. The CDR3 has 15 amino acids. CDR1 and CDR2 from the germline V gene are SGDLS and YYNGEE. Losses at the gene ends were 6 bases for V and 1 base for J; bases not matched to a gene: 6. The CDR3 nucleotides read TGTGCCAGCACGCAAGCGGGGGCATCCTACAATGAGCAGTTCTTC. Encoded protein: CASTQAGASYNEQFF.

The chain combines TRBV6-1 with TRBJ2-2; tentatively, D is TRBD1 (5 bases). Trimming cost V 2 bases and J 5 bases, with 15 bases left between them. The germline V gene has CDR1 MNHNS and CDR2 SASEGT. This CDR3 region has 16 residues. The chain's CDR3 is CASSETGREWTGELFF. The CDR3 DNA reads TGTGCCAGCAGTGAAACCGGCAGGGAATGGACCGGGGAGCTGTTTTTT.

Here the CDR3 reads CATSRGSGAYGYTF. CDR3 bases: TGTGCCACCAGCAGGGGCTCAGGGGCCTATGGCTACACCTTC. The chain employs TRBV15 and TRBJ1-2, with D tentatively TRBD1 (6 bases). Germline V gene lookup returns CDR1 LNHNV and CDR2 YYDKDF (reference sequence). V dropped 3 bases and J dropped 4 bases, with 12 bases sitting between them. CDR3 size: 14 residues.

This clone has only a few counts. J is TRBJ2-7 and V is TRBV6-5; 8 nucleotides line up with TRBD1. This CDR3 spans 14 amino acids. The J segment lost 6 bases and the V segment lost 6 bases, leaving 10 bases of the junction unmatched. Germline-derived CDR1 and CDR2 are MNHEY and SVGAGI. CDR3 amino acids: CASRPDRGLIEQYF. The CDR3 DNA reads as TGTGCCAGCAGGCCTGACAGGGGTTTGATCGAGCAGTACTTC.

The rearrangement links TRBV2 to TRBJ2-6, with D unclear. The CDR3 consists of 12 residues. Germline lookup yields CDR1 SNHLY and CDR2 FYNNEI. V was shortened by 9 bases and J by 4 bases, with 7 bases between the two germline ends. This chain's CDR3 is CARSSGANVLTF. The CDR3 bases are TGTGCCAGGTCGTCCGGGGCCAACGTCCTGACTTTC.

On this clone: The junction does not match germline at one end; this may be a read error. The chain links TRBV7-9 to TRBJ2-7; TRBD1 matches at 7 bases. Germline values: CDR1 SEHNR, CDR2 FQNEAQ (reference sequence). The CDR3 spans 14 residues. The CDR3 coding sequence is TGTTCCAGCAGCTTAGGGGGCTCACCCTACGAGCAGTACTTC. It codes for CSSSLGGSPYEQYF.

The CDR3 reads CASSYTSGGDNEQFF. CDR3 nucleotides: TGCGCCAGCAGCTATACTAGCGGGGGGGACAATGAGCAGTTCTTC. The chain is built from TRBV5-1 and TRBJ2-1; TRBD2 aligns across 13 bases. Germline CDR1 SGHRS, CDR2 YFSETQ. Trimming cost V 3 bases and J 5 bases; bases outside gene matches: 2. The CDR3 contains 15 residues.

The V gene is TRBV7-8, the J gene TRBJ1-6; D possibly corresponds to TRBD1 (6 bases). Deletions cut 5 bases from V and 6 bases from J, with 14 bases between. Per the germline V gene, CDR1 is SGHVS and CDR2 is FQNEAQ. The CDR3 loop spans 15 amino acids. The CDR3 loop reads CASSQNMGANSPLHF. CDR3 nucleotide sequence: TGTGCCAGCAGCCAAAATATGGGGGCTAATTCACCCCTCCACTTT.

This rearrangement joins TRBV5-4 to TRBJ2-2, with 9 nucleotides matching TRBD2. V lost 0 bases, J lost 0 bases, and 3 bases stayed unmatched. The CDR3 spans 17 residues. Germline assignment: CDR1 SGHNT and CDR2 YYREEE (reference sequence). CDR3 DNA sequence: TGTGCCAGCAGCTTGGGGGGGACTAGCTCGAACACCGGGGAGCTGTTTTTT. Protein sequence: CASSLGGTSSNTGELFF.

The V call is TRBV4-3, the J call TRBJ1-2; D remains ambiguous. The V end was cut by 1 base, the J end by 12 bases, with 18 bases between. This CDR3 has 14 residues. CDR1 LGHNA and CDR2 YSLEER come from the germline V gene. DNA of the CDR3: TGCGCCAGCAGCCAAGGCCCCGGAGATGGGAGGAACACCTTC. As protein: CASSQGPGDGRNTF.

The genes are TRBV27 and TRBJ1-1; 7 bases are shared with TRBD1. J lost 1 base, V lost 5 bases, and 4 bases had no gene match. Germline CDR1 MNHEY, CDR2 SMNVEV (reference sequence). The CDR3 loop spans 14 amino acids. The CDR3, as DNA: TGTGCCAGCAGTGGGACAGCCCAGAACACTGAAGCTTTCTTT. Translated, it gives CASSGTAQNTEAFF.

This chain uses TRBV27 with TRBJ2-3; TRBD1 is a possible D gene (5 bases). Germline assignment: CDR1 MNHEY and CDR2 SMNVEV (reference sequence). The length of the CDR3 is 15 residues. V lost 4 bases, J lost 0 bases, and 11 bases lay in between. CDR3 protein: CASSSRQLSTDTQYF. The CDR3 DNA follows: TGTGCCAGCAGTTCTCGACAGCTTAGCACAGATACGCAGTATTTT.

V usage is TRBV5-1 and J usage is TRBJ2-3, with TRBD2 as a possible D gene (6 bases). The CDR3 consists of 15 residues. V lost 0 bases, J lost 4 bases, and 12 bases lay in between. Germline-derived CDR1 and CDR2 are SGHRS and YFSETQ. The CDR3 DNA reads TGCGCCAGCAGCTTGGGGCACGGGGGAGCAGATACGCAGTATTTT. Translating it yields CASSLGHGGADTQYF.

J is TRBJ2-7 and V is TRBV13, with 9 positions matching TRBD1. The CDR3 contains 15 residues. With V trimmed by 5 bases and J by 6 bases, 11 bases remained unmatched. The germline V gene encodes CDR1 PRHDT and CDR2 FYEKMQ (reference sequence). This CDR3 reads CASSPGGQGVREQYF. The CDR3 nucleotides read TGTGCCAGCAGCCCAGGGGGACAGGGAGTGCGCGAGCAGTACTTC.